These 26 T cell receptor beta chains were sequenced from one sample in a study of graft-versus-host responses after intestinal transplantation. Sequenced by immunoSEQ multiplex PCR; TCRdb stores in-frame clones only, minus some. The sample records roughly 25,000 clones, around 96% being singletons. Sample: PBMCs, taken more than 29 days after intestinal transplant. These receptors all stem from a human patient who received an intestinal transplant, so some T cells may come from the graft donor.

J is TRBJ2-7 and V is TRBV6-1; D is possibly TRBD1 (5 bases). Deletions cut 1 base from V and 2 bases from J, with 9 bases between. The germline gives CDR1 MNHNS, CDR2 SASEGT. The CDR3 is 14 amino acids. The CDR3 spells CASSEVTGTYEQYF. The DNA for the CDR3 is TGTGCCAGCAGTGAAGTCACAGGAACCTACGAGCAGTACTTC.

The chain carries TRBV27 and TRBJ2-7; 10 nucleotides match TRBD1. Trimming at V came to 0 bases and at J to 6 bases, leaving 2 bases not matched to a gene. This CDR3 is 14 amino acids long. The germline gives CDR1 MNHEY, CDR2 SMNVEV (reference sequence). Here the CDR3 DNA reads TGTGCCAGCAGTTTATCGCGGACAGGGGGCGAGCAGTACTTC. Its protein is CASSLSRTGGEQYF.

The gene calls are TRBV11-2 and TRBJ2-2; 9 bases align to TRBD2. Germline CDR1 is SGHAT and CDR2 is FQNNGV. The trim removed 5 bases at V and 7 bases at J, leaving 11 bases unmatched. This CDR3 has 16 amino acids. In DNA, the CDR3 is TGTGCCAGCAGCGTAGGCAGGGGACTAGCTGGCGGGGAGCTGTTTTTT. Translating gives CASSVGRGLAGGELFF.

The chain employs TRBV27 and TRBJ2-2, with a tentative D call TRBD2 (6 bases). The length of the CDR3 is 15 residues. The ends were cut back, 3 bases at V and 3 bases at J, with 11 bases in the middle. Germline V gives CDR1 MNHEY, CDR2 SMNVEV (reference sequence). Here the CDR3 DNA reads TGTGCCAGCAGTTTCGGGGGACCGGACACCGGGGAGCTGTTTTTT. Protein product: CASSFGGPDTGELFF.

The chain carries TRBV19 and TRBJ1-6; D uncertain. Germline V CDR1 and CDR2: LNHDA, SQIVND (reference sequence). The V gene lost 1 base and the J gene lost 8 bases, with 9 bases spanning the gap. CDR3 length: 14 residues. The CDR3 loop is CASSIVNGDSPLHF. CDR3 in DNA: TGTGCCAGTAGTATAGTGAACGGGGATTCACCCCTCCACTTT.

This chain connects TRBV6-5 to TRBJ1-5; D remains unclear. The germline CDR1 and CDR2 sequences are MNHEY and SVGAGI. V was pared by 6 bases and J by 1 base, with 10 bases between. The CDR3 has 14 residues. CDR3 loop: CASSPRESNQPQHF. The CDR3, as DNA: TGTGCCAGCAGCCCCCGGGAAAGCAATCAGCCCCAGCATTTT.

V gene TRBV28 combines with J gene TRBJ1-5, with TRBD1 as a possible D gene (6 bases). Deletions cut 8 bases from V and 3 bases from J, with 11 bases between. Germline V gene lookup returns CDR1 MDHEN and CDR2 SYDVKM. The CDR3 is 13 amino acids. In DNA form, the CDR3 reads TGTGCCAGCCCAAGGGACAACAATCAGCCCCAGCATTTT. Its translation: CASPRDNNQPQHF. Full variable domain (missing parts from reference TRBV28 and TRBJ1-5): DVKVTQSSRYLVKRTGEKVFLECVQDMDHENMFWYRQDPGLGLRLIYFSYDVKMKEKGDIPEGYSVSREKKERFSLILESASTNQTSMYLCASPRDNNQPQHFGDGTRLSIL.

This chain uses TRBV28 with TRBJ1-5; 7 positions match TRBD1. V gave up 4 bases and J gave up 1 base; unmatched junction bases: 4. Germline CDR1 MDHEN, CDR2 SYDVKM. This CDR3 contains 15 residues. The CDR3 loop reads CASSSGGESNQPQHF. Here the CDR3 DNA reads TGTGCCAGCAGTTCAGGGGGGGAAAGCAATCAGCCCCAGCATTTT.

The chain links TRBV6-1 to TRBJ1-2; D possibly corresponds to TRBD1 (5 bases). This CDR3 region has 16 residues. The V and J ends lost 3 bases and 0 bases respectively, with 14 bases between them. CDR1 MNHNS and CDR2 SASEGT come from the germline V gene. In DNA form, the CDR3 reads TGTGCCAGCAGTGACCGCTCGCTGGGGGCTAACTATGGCTACACCTTC. This gives the protein CASSDRSLGANYGYTF.

J is TRBJ1-4 and V is TRBV11-2, with D possibly matching TRBD1 (5 bases). CDR1 is SGHAT, CDR2 FQNNGV, per germline. Trimming stripped 5 bases from V and 5 bases from J, with 15 bases between. The CDR3 totals 15 residues. CDR3 in amino acids: CASSPFQGLNEKLFF. Here the CDR3 DNA reads TGTGCCAGCAGCCCCTTCCAGGGATTAAATGAAAAACTGTTTTTT.

The genes are TRBV19 and TRBJ2-1; TRBD2 matches at 7 bases. CDR1 and CDR2 from the germline V gene are LNHDA and SQIVND (reference sequence). The CDR3 runs to 13 residues. Unmatched junction bases numbered 5, after V lost 8 bases and J lost 4 bases. This CDR3 is CASSSGPYNEQFF. The CDR3 bases are TGTGCCAGTTCTAGCGGACCTTACAATGAGCAGTTCTTC.

The chain links TRBV5-1 to TRBJ2-1, with no clear D. Trimming removed 0 bases from V and 0 bases from J, with 10 bases in between. This CDR3 contains 16 residues. In germline, CDR1 is SGHRS, CDR2 YFSETQ. CDR3 nucleotide sequence: TGCGCCAGCAGCTTGGGAAAGTTTCGCTCCTACAATGAGCAGTTCTTC. Translation gives CASSLGKFRSYNEQFF.

The CDR3 loop is CASSYSGRAYNEQFF. The CDR3 region has the DNA TGTGCCAGCAGTTATAGCGGGAGGGCCTACAATGAGCAGTTCTTC. This chain uses TRBV11-1 with TRBJ2-1; 11 nucleotides agree with TRBD2. Germline lookup yields CDR1 SGHAT and CDR2 FQDESV (reference sequence). V shed 6 bases and J 2 bases; nucleotides not matched to a gene: 3. The CDR3 has 15 amino acids.

This clone was seen only once. This chain uses TRBV5-1 with TRBJ1-4; D call uncertain. Germline V lookup: CDR1 SGHRS, CDR2 YFSETQ. The CDR3 has 15 amino acids. Trimming took 2 bases from V and 0 from J, leaving 8 bases between them. In nucleotides, the CDR3 is TGCGCCAGCAGCTTTCGGGATGCAACTAATGAAAAACTGTTTTTT. Protein sequence: CASSFRDATNEKLFF. Full variable domain (missing parts from reference TRBV5-1 and TRBJ1-4): KAGVTQTPRYLIKTRGQQVTLSCSPISGHRSVSWYQQTPGQGLQFLFEYFSETQRNKGNFPGRFSGRQFSNSRSEMNVSTLELGDSALYLCASSFRDATNEKLFFGSGTQLSVL.

The chain uses TRBV5-1 and TRBJ2-1; possibly TRBD1 for D (5 bases). CDR1 is SGHRS, CDR2 YFSETQ, per germline. The CDR3 is 16 residues long. V was pared by 6 bases and J by 2 bases, with 18 bases between. CDR3 sequence reads: CASNPARPGPYNEQFF. DNA of the CDR3: TGCGCCAGCAACCCCGCTAGGCCAGGGCCCTACAATGAGCAGTTCTTC.

This clone was counted once. The chain uses TRBV27 and TRBJ1-1; D is uncertain. In germline, CDR1 is MNHEY, CDR2 SMNVEV (reference sequence). V was cut by 8 bases and J by 1 base, with 8 bases left in between. The CDR3 has 12 amino acids. In nucleotides, the CDR3 is TGTGCCAGCTCCCGGGGGAACACTGAAGCTTTCTTT. Amino acid sequence: CASSRGNTEAFF.

The chain recombines TRBV5-1 with TRBJ1-1; D unclear. The germline V gene encodes CDR1 SGHRS and CDR2 YFSETQ. The CDR3 extends over 14 amino acids. V was clipped by 2 bases and J by 0 bases, with 8 bases between them. This chain's CDR3 is CASSFVALNTEAFF. CDR3 DNA sequence: TGCGCCAGCAGCTTCGTGGCGCTGAACACTGAAGCTTTCTTT.

This chain joins TRBV6-5 and TRBJ1-4; weak D call: TRBD1 (5 bases). The CDR3 sequence is 15 residues long. The V and J ends lost 7 bases and 2 bases respectively, with 14 bases between them. The V gene's germline CDR1 is MNHEY and CDR2 SVGAGI. The CDR3 sequence: CASTHRRGTNEKLFF. The DNA for the CDR3 is TGTGCCAGCACCCACAGGAGAGGGACTAATGAAAAACTGTTTTTT.

The chain is built from TRBV5-6 and TRBJ2-1, with D perhaps given as TRBD1 or TRBD2 (5 bases each). The V end lost 0 bases, the J end lost 0 bases, and 7 bases lay between the germline ends. From germline, CDR1 is SGHDT and CDR2 YYEEEE. CDR3 length: 15 residues. The CDR3: CASSLVGDSYNEQFF. The CDR3 DNA is TGTGCCAGCAGCTTGGTGGGGGACTCCTACAATGAGCAGTTCTTC.

This chain links TRBV5-1 with TRBJ1-2, with 8 bases that match TRBD1. V was clipped by 2 bases and J by 8 bases; unmatched bases: 5. CDR1 is SGHRS, CDR2 YFSETQ, per germline. This CDR3 has 13 residues. The CDR3: CASSFVTGEGYTF. The CDR3 nucleotides are TGCGCCAGCAGCTTCGTGACAGGGGAGGGCTACACCTTC.

The chain carries TRBV7-6 and TRBJ1-3, with a weak D call TRBD1 (6 bases). The V gene lost 1 base and the J gene lost 2 bases, with 21 bases spanning the gap. CDR3 length equals 19 residues. Germline V gene sequence: CDR1 SGHVS, CDR2 FNYEAQ. CDR3: CASSLGRAGHPPPGNTIYF. CDR3 DNA sequence: TGTGCCAGCAGCTTAGGGCGAGCGGGACATCCGCCGCCTGGAAACACCATATATTTT.

This clone is a singleton in its sample. This sequence joins TRBV28 and TRBJ1-3; 8 positions match TRBD1. This CDR3 spans 18 amino acids. The germline V gene has CDR1 MDHEN and CDR2 SYDVKM. Trimming took 4 bases from V and 0 from J; bases not matched to a gene: 11. In DNA form, the CDR3 reads TGTGCCAGCAGTTCCAACGGACAGGGTATCATCTCTGGAAACACCATATATTTT. The encoded protein is CASSSNGQGIISGNTIYF.

This chain links TRBV4-3 with TRBJ2-1; 9 positions match TRBD1. The CDR3 runs 17 residues. Trimming took 0 bases from V and 9 from J; bases not matched to a gene: 12. From germline, CDR1 is LGHNA and CDR2 YSLEER. CDR3 DNA sequence: TGCGCCAGCAGCCAAGAGTCAGACAGGGGGGATACAGCTGAGCAGTTCTTC. It encodes CASSQESDRGDTAEQFF.

The chain couples TRBV6-6 to TRBJ1-2; weak D call: TRBD1 (5 bases). Germline CDR1 reads MNHNY; CDR2 reads SVGAGI (reference sequence). Trimming stripped 1 base from V and 3 bases from J, with 12 bases between. The CDR3 length is 15 residues. For the CDR3, the DNA is TGTGCCAGCAGTTACTTCATGGGGGTAGACTATGGCTACACCTTC. Translated, it gives CASSYFMGVDYGYTF.

The genes are TRBV19 and TRBJ2-3; D is unresolved. This CDR3 contains 15 residues. Germline CDR1 is LNHDA and CDR2 is SQIVND (reference sequence). Between the trimmed V and J ends, which lost 3 bases and 4 bases, there was a span of 14 bases. The CDR3 region has the DNA TGTGCCAGTAGTATTTCCCAGGTCGCGCCAGATACGCAGTATTTT. Protein: CASSISQVAPDTQYF.

The table lists this clone with a few counts. The CDR3 DNA reads as TGCGCCAGCAGCCATTTTTGGGACTCTGGAAACACCATATATTTT. It is translated as CASSHFWDSGNTIYF. V gene TRBV4-1 combines with J gene TRBJ1-3; D gene unclear. The CDR3 has 15 residues. Looked up from germline, CDR1 is MGHRA and CDR2 is YSYEKL. Trimming stripped 3 bases from V and 0 bases from J, with 9 bases between.